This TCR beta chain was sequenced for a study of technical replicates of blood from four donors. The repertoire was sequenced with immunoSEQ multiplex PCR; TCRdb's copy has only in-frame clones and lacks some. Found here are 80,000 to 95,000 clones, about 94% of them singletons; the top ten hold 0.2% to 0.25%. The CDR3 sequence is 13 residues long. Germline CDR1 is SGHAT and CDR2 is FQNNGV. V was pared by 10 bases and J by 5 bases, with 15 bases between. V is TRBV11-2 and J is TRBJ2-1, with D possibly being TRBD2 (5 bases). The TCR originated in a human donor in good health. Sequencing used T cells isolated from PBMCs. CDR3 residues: CATHSGENNEQFF. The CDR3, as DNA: TGTGCCACCCACAGCGGAGAAAACAATGAGCAGTTCTTC.